This T cell receptor (beta chain) was recovered during a study of blood T cell repertoires in COVID-19 (dated by TCRdb to 2019 to 2021). Looking at the study overall: The collaborator samples originated in the United States, Italy and Spain and spanned the acute and convalescent phases of COVID-19. The prospective study material was composed of cDNA or gDNA derived from T cells, B-cell-depleted T cells, or PBMCs. Subjects who had been exposed to COVID-19, were actively infected with it, or had recovered from it provided the deeply sampled blood TCRbeta repertoires that made up the dataset. A freely available public database, intended as a resource for researchers studying the immune response to SARS-CoV-2, is where the repertoires were released. The samples were drawn from two sources: the first 160 participants of the ongoing ImmuneRACE study, and 1,254 subjects contributed by 6 global collaborators. The sample metadata nearly always contained a de-identified subject ID, COVID-19 status, age in years and sex. Where available, HLA class I and class II types were obtained from metadata supplied by the sample provider rather than from assay-based typing.

Here is what the overall study found, with its caveats: How much clinical and demographic metadata was included differed by source and by participant, and the metadata was provided uncurated.

TCRbeta CDR3 regions were amplified from genomic DNA using the immunoSEQ Assay, a bias-controlled multiplex PCR. The authors processed their data as follows. Within the assay, amplification of reference gene primers was used to estimate how many nucleated cells each sample contained. To quantify the absolute abundance of each unique TCRbeta CDR3 rearrangement, sequence reads were collapsed and filtered. Productive Simpson clonality was computed per sample as the square root of Simpson's diversity index over productive rearrangements. Here the immuneACCESS table is served through TCRdb, limited to in-frame sequences with V and J called. Missing clones are a known gap in these copies; in checked studies unresolved V genes cover under half, and the rest lacks a known reason. V, J and clone size are those of that table, while D and trimming were read from the DNA. A total of about 200,000 clones appear in this sample, roughly 82% of them only once. The ten largest clones take up 5.6% of the sample.

Enrolling through a virtual design, the prospective study's participants ranged in age from roughly 18 to 95 years and lived across some 23 United States geographic areas. In the prospective study, cohorts were assigned on the basis of participant-reported clinical history obtained from a screening survey and a study questionnaire. In the prospective study, whole blood, serum and a nasopharyngeal or oropharyngeal swab were collected from each participant by mobile phlebotomists. Over a 2-month period, participants in the prospective study had the option of providing additional blood draws and questionnaires. Before DNA extraction, blood samples from the prospective study were shipped at room temperature or frozen. Worth noting for this clone: The target of this receptor is not known. Per-nucleotide qualities are absent, and no much larger clonotype sits a single base away.

Including the terminal cysteine and phenylalanine, the CDR3 comprises 14 residues. The only DNA kept is the CDR3, 42 bases in frame from the first base. Looking up the germline V gene (reference sequence) yields CDR1 LGHDT and CDR2 YNNKEL. From V the trimming removes 1 base and from J it removes 4 bases, while the gene matches leave 3 bases of the junction unaccounted for. The material sequenced was PBMCs or T cells enriched from blood (not recorded which). This clonotype was sampled from a man between 40 and 49 years old with acute COVID-19. The chain employs TRBV3-1 (or the pseudogene TRBV3-2) and TRBJ2-5, with 7 junctional bases fitting TRBD2. The DNA sequence is given as TGTGCCAGCAGCCAAGCCGGGAGGCGAGAGACCCAGTACTTC. Its amino acids are CASSQAGRRETQYF.